This T cell receptor beta chain was sequenced during a study of shared clonotypes between healthy human individuals. Background on the study: The people who gave samples were two women and a few men aged 18 to 49.

CDR3 length: 12 amino acids. Between the trimmed V and J ends, which lost 6 bases and 5 bases, there was a span of 12 bases. From germline, CDR1 is SQVTM and CDR2 ANQGSEA. Regarding this clone: The antigen is unknown.

A deep-level run was used for the assay. Template amounts of roughly 280 ng DNA, tens of thousands of T cell genomes, were employed in unsorted PBMC replicate PCRs. The table came from immunoSEQ multiplex PCR; TCRdb's copy has only in-frame clones and leaves some out. The profile covers about 490,000 clones, with around 78% appearing a single time and 10% to 15% taken by the ten largest. Overall study results and limits: In this cohort, only blood was sampled, and tissue repertoires likely differ.

Sequenced material: PBMCs. This sequence originates from a woman aged 40 to 50 in good health. Some clones in this sample may be carry-over from other donors' samples. The V and J genes are TRBV29-1 and TRBJ2-3; D is perhaps TRBD1 (6 bases). This chain's CDR3 is CSVGQGIDTQYF. The CDR3 DNA reads TGCAGCGTCGGGCAGGGGATAGATACGCAGTATTTT.